This T cell receptor (beta chain) was profiled in a study of early T cells in non-severe SARS-CoV-2 infection (dated by TCRdb to about 2021). Notes on the research overall: Because TCR sequencing was done on bulk RNA from unsorted whole blood, the alpha and beta chains could not be paired.

V lost 6 bases and J lost 8 bases, and the count of bases not matched to a germline gene is 4. CDR1 is given as SQVTM and CDR2 as ANQGSEA, both from the germline V gene. The CDR3 measures 12 amino acids from cysteine to phenylalanine. The only DNA kept is the CDR3, 36 bases in frame from the first base. Points on this clonotype: Its antigen is still unknown. It has no much larger one-base neighbor in the sample; base qualities were not kept.

The protocol used for the library was 5' RACE. The instrument given in TCRdb is NextSeq 500. Unique molecular identifiers were attached to individual cDNA molecules in the TCR library protocol so that sequencing error and PCR bias could be corrected. TCR alpha and beta chains were both sequenced, and the abundances of alpha and beta sequences in each sample were closely correlated with each other. In the original analysis: Decombinator V4 was used to annotate TCR sequences for V gene, J gene and CDR3. Expanded TCRs were defined as changing significantly between any two time points under a Poisson model with p below 0.0001. TCR abundances were normalised to the total number of TCRs sequenced in each sample and reported as counts per million. MAIT TCRs were defined by TRAV1-2 paired with TRAJ12, TRAJ20 or TRAJ33, and iNKT TCRs by TRAV10 paired with TRAJ18. VDJdb, accessed 1 November 2021, was searched for CMV, EBV and SARS-CoV-2 annotated TCRs, excluding TCRs annotated for multiple antigens. TCRdb reanalyzed the raw reads on its own, using fastp at Q25 for trimming and MiXCR for clone calling, and kept in-frame beta chains. Rows merge per CDR3 protein into single entries with the most common DNA and genes. These V and J calls derive from TCRdb rather than the authors' analysis. Here the sample has tens of thousands of distinct CDR3 sequences; 8.5% to 10% occur a single time. In total, the top ten clones hold roughly 6% of the sample.

Paper-wide results and their limitations: VDJdb matching was skewed toward anti-spike CD8 responses and likely underestimated virus-specific expansions, missing private and CD4 specificities.

A case-control design nested within a healthcare worker cohort in London, UK, was used, with weekly nasopharyngeal swab PCR tests and blood sampling performed. Healthcare workers were enrolled in the week of the UK lockdown, from 23 to 31 March 2020, and were followed every week for up to 16 weeks. The TCR sequence derives from an adult who was a healthcare worker with PCR-confirmed SARS-CoV-2 infection or an uninfected control (not recorded which). Here the chain combines TRBV29-1 and TRBJ2-1; 10 central nucleotides agree with TRBD1. The sample consisted of whole blood. The CDR3 has the sequence CSVGGQGHEQFF. The base sequence is TGCAGCGTGGGGGGACAGGGGCATGAGCAGTTCTTC.